This T cell receptor beta chain was sequenced during a study of identical twins. There are a few counts of this clonotype. Its cognate antigen is unknown. TCRdb itself ran the 5' RACE reads through MiXCR, one entry per CDR3 protein. The table records about 790,000 distinct CDR3 sequences, roughly 18% of them present only once. Overall study results and limits: There were fewer insertions in abundant cord blood beta clonotypes, but memory repertoires showed no such pattern. Twin pairs' shared out-of-frame alpha sequences were enriched in low generation probability.

Unmatched junction bases numbered 7, after V lost 6 bases and J lost 4 bases. In germline, CDR1 is SQVTM, CDR2 ANQGSEA. The CDR3 has 14 residues. These data were also filed under a second study, of T cells expressing NK-cell markers. As that report states: An anti-gamma-delta TCR antibody was added in several experiments. It restricted sorting to alpha-beta TCR-expressing T cells. Four donors' CD3+CD56-NKG2C+ cells were dominated by the same clonotypes.

The material sequenced was PBMCs. The chain has TRBV29-1 and TRBJ2-5; 11 bases agree with TRBD1. This receptor was taken from a woman younger than 35 in good health. CDR3 residues: CSVALGTGGETQYF. As DNA, the CDR3 is TGCAGCGTGGCCCTCGGGACAGGGGGAGAGACCCAGTACTTC.